This T cell receptor (beta chain) was recovered during a study of shared clonotypes between healthy human individuals. Naive CD8 cells were CD45RO-negative, positively selected for CCR7, excluding terminally differentiated effector memory CD45RA+ cells. DNA at 150 to 250 ng, 25,000 to 35,000 T cell genomes, went into sorted-subset replicate PCRs. In the source study's methods: Without quality scores, immunoSEQ junctional reads could not be filtered like full-length reads. TCRdb's table, derived via immunoSEQ multiplex PCR, lists solely in-frame clones and lacks some. Clonal size and the V and J genes are those of that table, whereas D and trimming came from the DNA. The profile shows about 800,000 clones, 90% to 98% of them singletons. Per the germline V gene, CDR1 is MGHRA and CDR2 is YSYEKL. CDR3 length: 20 residues. J gave up 1 base and V 0 bases, and 10 bases lay outside the gene matches.

Sample: naive CD8+ T cells sorted from blood. The TCR originated in a man aged 25 to 40 in good health. The chain recombines TRBV4-1 with TRBJ2-4, with 12 bases lining up with TRBD2. The CDR3 sequence: CASSQDSVLAGGPAKNIQYF. DNA of the CDR3: TGCGCCAGCAGCCAAGATTCGGTCCTAGCGGGAGGGCCGGCCAAAAACATTCAGTACTTC.